The source of this T cell receptor beta chain is a study of neurological immune-mediated disorders. One entry per CDR3 protein results from TCRdb running MiXCR on the 5' RACE reads. In the table there are 90,000 to 150,000 distinct CDR3 sequences, 3% to 3.5% of which are singletons. 2 million PBMCs stored at -80 C were the source of the unsorted libraries. This clonotype was counted at least ten times. The V gene end was trimmed by 0 bases and the J gene end by 2 bases; junction bases not matched to a gene: 3. CDR1 and CDR2 (germline): LGHNA, YSLEER. The CDR3 loop spans 17 amino acids. The sequencing sample was made of PBMCs. The J gene is TRBJ2-1, the V gene TRBV4-3; 11 positions agree with TRBD2. This clonotype was sampled from a woman younger than 45 with multiple sclerosis. As DNA, the CDR3 is TGCGCCAGCAGCCAAGAGACTAGCGGGACGCCCTACAATGAGCAGTTCTTC. Translating gives CASSQETSGTPYNEQFF.